This T cell receptor beta chain was identified in a study of spatial heterogeneity in lung cancer. About the study: Sequencing consistently turned up more beta-chain sequences than alpha-chain sequences. Raw reads contained each unique TCR and UMI combination more than ten times on average.

Time point: sample taken at primary tumor resection. Unsorted samples of tumor, nontumor lung or frozen PBMC had their whole RNA sequenced. Via MiXCR, TCRdb re-called the 5' RACE reads, giving one row per CDR3 protein. The sample records roughly 39,000 distinct CDR3 sequences, nearly 7% being singletons. The germline V gene has CDR1 SGHRS and CDR2 YFSETQ. V was pared by 4 bases and J by 2 bases, with 22 bases between. CDR3 length equals 17 residues. The specimen comprised PBMCs, sampled at surgery. This sequence was found in a female donor with early-stage non-small cell lung cancer. The chain combines TRBV5-1 with TRBJ2-7; maybe TRBD1 (6 bases). Here the CDR3 reads CASSTDWTAQPPYEQYF. The CDR3 bases are TGCGCCAGCAGCACCGATTGGACAGCCCAACCCCCCTACGAGCAGTACTTC.